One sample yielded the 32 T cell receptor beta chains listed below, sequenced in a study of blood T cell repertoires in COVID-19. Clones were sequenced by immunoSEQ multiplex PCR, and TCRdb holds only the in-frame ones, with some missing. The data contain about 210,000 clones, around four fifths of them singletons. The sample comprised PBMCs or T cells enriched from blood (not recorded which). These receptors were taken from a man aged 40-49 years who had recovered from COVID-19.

CDR3 in amino acids: CSWKGQGDEAFF. CDR3 DNA: TGCAGTTGGAAGGGACAGGGGGATGAAGCTTTCTTT. The chain recombines TRBV29-1 with TRBJ1-1; TRBD1 matches at 11 bases. The CDR3 has 12 amino acids. Germline values: CDR1 SQVTM, CDR2 ANQGSEA.

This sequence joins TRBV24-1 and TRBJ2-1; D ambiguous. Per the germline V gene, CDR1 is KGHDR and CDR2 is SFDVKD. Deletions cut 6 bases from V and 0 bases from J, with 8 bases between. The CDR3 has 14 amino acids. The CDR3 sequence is CATSSLSSYNEQFF. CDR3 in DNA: TGTGCCACCAGTTCCCTGAGCTCCTACAATGAGCAGTTCTTC.

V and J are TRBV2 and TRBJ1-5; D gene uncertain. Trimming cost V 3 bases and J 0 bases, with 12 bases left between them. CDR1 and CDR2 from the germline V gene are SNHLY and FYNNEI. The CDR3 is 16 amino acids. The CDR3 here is CASSERREYSNQPQHF. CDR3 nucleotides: TGTGCCAGCAGTGAGAGGCGGGAATATAGCAATCAGCCCCAGCATTTT.

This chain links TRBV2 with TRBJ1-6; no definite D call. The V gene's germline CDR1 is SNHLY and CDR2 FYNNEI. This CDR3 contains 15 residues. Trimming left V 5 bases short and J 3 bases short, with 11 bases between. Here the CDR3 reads CASSSESNYNSPLHF. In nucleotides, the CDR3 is TGTGCCAGCAGTTCCGAGTCTAACTATAATTCACCCCTCCACTTT.

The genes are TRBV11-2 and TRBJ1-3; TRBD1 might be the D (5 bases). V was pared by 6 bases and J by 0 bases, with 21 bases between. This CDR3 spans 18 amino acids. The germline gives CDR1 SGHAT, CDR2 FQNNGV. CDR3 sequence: CASSAAGAASLSGNTIYF. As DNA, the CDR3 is TGTGCCAGCAGTGCTGCTGGGGCAGCCTCCCTCTCTGGAAACACCATATATTTT. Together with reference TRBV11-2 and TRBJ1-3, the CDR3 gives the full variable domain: EAGVAQSPRYKIIEKRQSVAFWCNPISGHATLYWYQQILGQGPKLLIQFQNNGVVDDSQLPKDRFSAERLKGVDSTLKIQPAKLEDSAVYLCASSAAGAASLSGNTIYFGEGSWLTVV.

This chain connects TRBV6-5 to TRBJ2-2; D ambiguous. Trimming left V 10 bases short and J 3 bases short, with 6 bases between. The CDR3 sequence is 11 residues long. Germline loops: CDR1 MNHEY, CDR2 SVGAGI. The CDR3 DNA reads TGTGCCACCCTAGACACCGGGGAGCTGTTTTTT. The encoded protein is CATLDTGELFF.

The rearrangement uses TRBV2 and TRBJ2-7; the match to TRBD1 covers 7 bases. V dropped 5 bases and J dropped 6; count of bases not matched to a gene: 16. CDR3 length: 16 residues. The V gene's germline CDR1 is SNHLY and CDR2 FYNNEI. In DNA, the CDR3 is TGTGCCAGCAGTAGAGACAGGGTAGGAGTTGTGCGCGAGCAGTACTTC. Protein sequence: CASSRDRVGVVREQYF. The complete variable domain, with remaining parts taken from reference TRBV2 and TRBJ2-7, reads EPEVTQTPSHQVTQMGQEVILRCVPISNHLYFYWYRQILGQKVEFLVSFYNNEISEKSEIFDDQFSVERPDGSNFTLKIRSTKLEDSAMYFCASSRDRVGVVREQYFGPGTRLTVT.

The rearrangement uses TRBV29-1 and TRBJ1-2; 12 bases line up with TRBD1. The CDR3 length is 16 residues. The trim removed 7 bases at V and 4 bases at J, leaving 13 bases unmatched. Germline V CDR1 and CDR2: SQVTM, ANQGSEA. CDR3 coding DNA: TGCAGCGGTGGAATGGGACAGGGGGCCGAACCCTATGGCTACACCTTC. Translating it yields CSGGMGQGAEPYGYTF.

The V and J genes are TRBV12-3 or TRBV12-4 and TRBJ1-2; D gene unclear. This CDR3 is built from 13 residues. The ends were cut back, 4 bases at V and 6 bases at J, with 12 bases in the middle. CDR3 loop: CASSSQSGNGYTF. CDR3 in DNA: TGTGCCAGCAGTTCCCAGTCCGGGAATGGCTACACCTTC.

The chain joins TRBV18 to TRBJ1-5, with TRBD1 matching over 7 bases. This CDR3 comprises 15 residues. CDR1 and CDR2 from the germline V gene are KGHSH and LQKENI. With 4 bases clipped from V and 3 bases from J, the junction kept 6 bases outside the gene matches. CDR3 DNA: TGTGCCAGCTCACAATCGGGACAGATCAATCAGCCCCAGCATTTT. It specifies CASSQSGQINQPQHF.

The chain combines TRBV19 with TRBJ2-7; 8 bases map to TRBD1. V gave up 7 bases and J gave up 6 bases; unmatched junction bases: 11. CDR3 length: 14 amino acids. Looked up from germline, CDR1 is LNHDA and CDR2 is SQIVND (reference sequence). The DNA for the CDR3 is TGTGCCAGTAATCCTCGGGACAGGCCTAGCGAGCAGTACTTC. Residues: CASNPRDRPSEQYF.

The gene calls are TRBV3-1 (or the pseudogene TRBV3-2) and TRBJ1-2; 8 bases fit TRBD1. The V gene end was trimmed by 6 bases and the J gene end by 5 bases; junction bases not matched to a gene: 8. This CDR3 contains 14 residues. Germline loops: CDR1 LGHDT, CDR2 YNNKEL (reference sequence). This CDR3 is CASRRTGQKYGYTF. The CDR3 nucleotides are TGTGCCAGCAGACGGACAGGGCAAAAGTATGGCTACACCTTC.

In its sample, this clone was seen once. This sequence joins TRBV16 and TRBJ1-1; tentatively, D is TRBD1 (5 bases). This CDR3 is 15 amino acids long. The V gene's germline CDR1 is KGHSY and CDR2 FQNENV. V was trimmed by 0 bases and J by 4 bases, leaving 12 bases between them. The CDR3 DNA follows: TGTGCCAGCAGCCAATCGGGGGGGGGTGGCACTGAAGCTTTCTTT. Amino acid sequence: CASSQSGGGGTEAFF. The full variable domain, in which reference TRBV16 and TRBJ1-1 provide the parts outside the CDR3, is GEEVAQTPKHLVRGEGQKAKLYCAPIKGHSYVFWYQQVLKNEFKFLISFQNENVFDETGMPKERFSAKCLPNSPCSLEIQATKLEDSAVYFCASSQSGGGGTEAFFGQGTRLTVV.

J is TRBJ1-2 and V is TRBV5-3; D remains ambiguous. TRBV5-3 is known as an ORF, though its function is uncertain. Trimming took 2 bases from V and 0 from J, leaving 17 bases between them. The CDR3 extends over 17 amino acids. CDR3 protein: CARSLLVSQAANYGYTF. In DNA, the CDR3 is TGTGCCAGAAGCTTATTAGTCTCCCAGGCAGCTAACTATGGCTACACCTTC.

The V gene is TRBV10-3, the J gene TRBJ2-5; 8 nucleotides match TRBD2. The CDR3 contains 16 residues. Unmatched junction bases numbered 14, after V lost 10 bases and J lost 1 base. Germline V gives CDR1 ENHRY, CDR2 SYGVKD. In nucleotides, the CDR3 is TGTGCCACGGCCCCCGGAATAGCGGGACTCCAAGAGACCCAGTACTTC. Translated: CATAPGIAGLQETQYF.

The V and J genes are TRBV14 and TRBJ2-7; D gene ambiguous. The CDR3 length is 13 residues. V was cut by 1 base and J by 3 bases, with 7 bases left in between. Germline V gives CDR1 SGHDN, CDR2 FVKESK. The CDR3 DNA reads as TGTGCCAGCAGCCAAGCGGGTGGCTACGAGCAGTACTTC. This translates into CASSQAGGYEQYF. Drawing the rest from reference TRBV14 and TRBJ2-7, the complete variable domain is EAGVTQFPSHSVIEKGQTVTLRCDPISGHDNLYWYRRVMGKEIKFLLHFVKESKQDESGMPNNRFLAERTGGTYSTLKVQPAELEDSGVYFCASSQAGGYEQYFGPGTRLTVT.

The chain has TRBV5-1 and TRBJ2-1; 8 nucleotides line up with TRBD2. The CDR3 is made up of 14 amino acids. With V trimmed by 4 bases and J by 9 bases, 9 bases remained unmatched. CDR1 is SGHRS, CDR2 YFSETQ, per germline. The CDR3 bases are TGCGCCAGCAGCCCCGGACTAGCCATCGGTGAGCAGTTCTTC. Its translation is CASSPGLAIGEQFF.

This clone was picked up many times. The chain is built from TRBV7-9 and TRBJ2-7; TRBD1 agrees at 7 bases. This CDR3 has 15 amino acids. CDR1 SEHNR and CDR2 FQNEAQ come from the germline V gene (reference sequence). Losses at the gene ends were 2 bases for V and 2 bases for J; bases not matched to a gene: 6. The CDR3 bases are TGTGCCAGCAGCTTAAGACAGGGTGGGACCTACGAGCAGTACTTC. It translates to CASSLRQGGTYEQYF.

The chain's CDR3 is CASSSQGTDTQYF. The DNA of the CDR3 is TGCGCCAGCAGTTCGCAGGGGACAGATACGCAGTATTTT. This chain connects TRBV10-1 to TRBJ2-3, with a tentative D call TRBD1 (6 bases). CDR1 and CDR2 (germline): WNHNN, SYGVQD (reference sequence). The CDR3 has 13 amino acids. Trimming took 5 bases from V and 3 from J, leaving 9 bases between them.

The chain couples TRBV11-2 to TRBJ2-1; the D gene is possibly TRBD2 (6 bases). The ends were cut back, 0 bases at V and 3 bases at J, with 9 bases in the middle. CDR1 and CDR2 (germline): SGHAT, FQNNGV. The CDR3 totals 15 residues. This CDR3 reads CASSLDMGGYNEQFF. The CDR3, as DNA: TGTGCCAGCAGCTTAGATATGGGGGGCTACAATGAGCAGTTCTTC.

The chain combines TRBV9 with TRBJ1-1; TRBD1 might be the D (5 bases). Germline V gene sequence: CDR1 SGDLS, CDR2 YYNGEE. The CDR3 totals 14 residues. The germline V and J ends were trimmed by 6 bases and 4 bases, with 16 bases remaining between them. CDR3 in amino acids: CASTLSGSLTEAFF. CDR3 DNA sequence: TGTGCCAGCACCCTCTCAGGGTCCCTCACTGAAGCTTTCTTT.

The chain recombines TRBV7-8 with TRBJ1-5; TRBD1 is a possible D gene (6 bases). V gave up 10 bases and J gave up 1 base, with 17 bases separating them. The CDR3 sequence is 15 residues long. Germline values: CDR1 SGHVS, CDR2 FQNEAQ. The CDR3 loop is CATTIGTSSNQPQHF. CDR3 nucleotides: TGTGCCACCACTATCGGGACATCGAGCAATCAGCCCCAGCATTTT.

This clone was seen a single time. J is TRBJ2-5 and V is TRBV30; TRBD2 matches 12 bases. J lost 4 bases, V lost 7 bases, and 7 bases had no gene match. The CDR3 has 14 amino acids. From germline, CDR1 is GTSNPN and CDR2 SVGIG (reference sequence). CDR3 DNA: TGTGCCTCGGCCCCGACTAGCGGGGGAGAGACCCAGTACTTC. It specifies CASAPTSGGETQYF.

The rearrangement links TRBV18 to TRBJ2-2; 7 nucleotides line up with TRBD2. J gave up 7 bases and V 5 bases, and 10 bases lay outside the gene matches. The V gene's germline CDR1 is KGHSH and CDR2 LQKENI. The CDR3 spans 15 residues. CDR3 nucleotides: TGTGCCAGCTCAGGGAGGGACCGCGGAGGCGGGGAGCTGTTTTTT. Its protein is CASSGRDRGGGELFF.

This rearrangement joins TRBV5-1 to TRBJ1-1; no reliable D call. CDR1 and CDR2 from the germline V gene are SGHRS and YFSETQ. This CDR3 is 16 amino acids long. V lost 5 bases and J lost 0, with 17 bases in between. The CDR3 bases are TGCGCCAGCAGTATCCAGGAAAGTAGGTTGAACACTGAAGCTTTCTTT. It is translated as CASSIQESRLNTEAFF.

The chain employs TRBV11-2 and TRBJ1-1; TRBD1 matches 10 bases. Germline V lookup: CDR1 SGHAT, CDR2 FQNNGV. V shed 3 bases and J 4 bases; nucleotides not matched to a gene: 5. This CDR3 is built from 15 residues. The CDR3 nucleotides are TGTGCCAGCAGCTTCGGAAGGACAGGGGGCACTGAAGCTTTCTTT. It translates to CASSFGRTGGTEAFF.

The CDR3 here is CASSLPSDLAGINEQFF. DNA of the CDR3: TGCGCCAGCAGCTTACCTTCGGACCTAGCTGGGATCAATGAGCAGTTCTTC. The J gene is TRBJ2-1, the V gene TRBV5-1; possible D gene TRBD2, 5 bases. The germline V gene has CDR1 SGHRS and CDR2 YFSETQ. The CDR3 consists of 17 residues. Trimming shortened V by 2 bases and J by 6 bases, and 21 bases separated the two germline ends.

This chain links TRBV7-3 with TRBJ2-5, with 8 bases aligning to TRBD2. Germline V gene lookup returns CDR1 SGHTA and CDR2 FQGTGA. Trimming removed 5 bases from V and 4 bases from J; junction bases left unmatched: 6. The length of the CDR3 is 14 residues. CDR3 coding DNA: TGTGCCAGCAGCCCTCGACTAGCGTCAGAGACCCAGTACTTC. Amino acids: CASSPRLASETQYF.

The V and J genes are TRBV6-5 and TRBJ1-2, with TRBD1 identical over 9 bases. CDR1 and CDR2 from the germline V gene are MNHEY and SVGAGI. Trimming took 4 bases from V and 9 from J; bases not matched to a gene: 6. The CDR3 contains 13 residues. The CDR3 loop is CASSSTGGGSYTF. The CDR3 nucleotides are TGTGCCAGCAGTTCGACAGGGGGAGGGAGCTACACCTTC.

The CDR3 reads CASSRQGQAYGYTF. DNA for the CDR3: TGTGCCAGCAGCCGCCAGGGACAGGCCTATGGCTACACCTTC. The V and J genes are TRBV7-8 and TRBJ1-2, with 8 bases matching TRBD1. The CDR3 is made up of 14 amino acids. Germline CDR1 and CDR2: SGHVS and FQNEAQ. Trimming removed 5 bases from V and 4 bases from J; junction bases left unmatched: 6.

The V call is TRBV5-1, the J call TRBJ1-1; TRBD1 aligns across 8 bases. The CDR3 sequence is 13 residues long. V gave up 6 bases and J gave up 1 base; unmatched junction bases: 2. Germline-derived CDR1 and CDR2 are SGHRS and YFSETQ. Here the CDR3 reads CASTDRANTEAFF. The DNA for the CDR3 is TGCGCCAGCACGGACAGGGCGAACACTGAAGCTTTCTTT.

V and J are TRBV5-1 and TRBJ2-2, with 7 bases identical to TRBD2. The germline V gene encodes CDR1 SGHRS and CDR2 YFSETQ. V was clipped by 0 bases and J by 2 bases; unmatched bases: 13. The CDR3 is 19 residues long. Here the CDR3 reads CASSLARLEREPNTGELFF. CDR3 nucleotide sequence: TGCGCCAGCAGCTTGGCTAGACTCGAGCGGGAACCAAACACCGGGGAGCTGTTTTTT.